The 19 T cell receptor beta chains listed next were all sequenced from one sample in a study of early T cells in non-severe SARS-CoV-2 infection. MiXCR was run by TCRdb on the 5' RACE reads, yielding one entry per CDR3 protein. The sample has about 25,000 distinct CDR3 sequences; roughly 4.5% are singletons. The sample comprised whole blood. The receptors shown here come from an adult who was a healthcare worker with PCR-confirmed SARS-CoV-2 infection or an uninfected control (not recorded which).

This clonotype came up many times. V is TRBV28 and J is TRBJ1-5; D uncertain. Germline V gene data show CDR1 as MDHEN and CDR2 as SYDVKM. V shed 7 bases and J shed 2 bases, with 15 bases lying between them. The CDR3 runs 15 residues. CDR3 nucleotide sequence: TGTGCCAGCACTGAAGGAGGGTATGGCAATCAGCCCCAGCATTTT. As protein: CASTEGGYGNQPQHF. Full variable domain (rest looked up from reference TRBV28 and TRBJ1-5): DVKVTQSSRYLVKRTGEKVFLECVQDMDHENMFWYRQDPGLGLRLIYFSYDVKMKEKGDIPEGYSVSREKKERFSLILESASTNQTSMYLCASTEGGYGNQPQHFGDGTRLSIL.

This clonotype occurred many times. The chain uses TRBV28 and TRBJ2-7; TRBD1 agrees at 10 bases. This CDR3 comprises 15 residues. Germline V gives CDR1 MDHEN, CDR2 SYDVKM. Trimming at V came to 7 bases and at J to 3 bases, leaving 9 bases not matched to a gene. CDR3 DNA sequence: TGTGCCAGCACCCCCCCCGGGACAGGGGACTACGAGCAGTACTTC. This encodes CASTPPGTGDYEQYF. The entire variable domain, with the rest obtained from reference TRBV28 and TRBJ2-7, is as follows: DVKVTQSSRYLVKRTGEKVFLECVQDMDHENMFWYRQDPGLGLRLIYFSYDVKMKEKGDIPEGYSVSREKKERFSLILESASTNQTSMYLCASTPPGTGDYEQYFGPGTRLTVT.

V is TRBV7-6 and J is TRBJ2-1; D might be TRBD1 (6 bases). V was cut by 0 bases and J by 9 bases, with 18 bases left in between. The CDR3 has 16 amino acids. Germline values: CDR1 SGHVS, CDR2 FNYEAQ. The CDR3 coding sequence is TGTGCCAGCAGCTTAGCCGCAGGGGCCGCCATCGGTGAGCAGTTCTTC. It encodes CASSLAAGAAIGEQFF.

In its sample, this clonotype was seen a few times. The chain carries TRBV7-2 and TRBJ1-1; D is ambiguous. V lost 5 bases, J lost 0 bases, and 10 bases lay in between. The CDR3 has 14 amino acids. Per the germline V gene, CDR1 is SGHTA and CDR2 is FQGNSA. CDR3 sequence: CASSTESMNTEAFF. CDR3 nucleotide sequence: TGTGCCAGCAGCACGGAATCCATGAACACTGAAGCTTTCTTT.

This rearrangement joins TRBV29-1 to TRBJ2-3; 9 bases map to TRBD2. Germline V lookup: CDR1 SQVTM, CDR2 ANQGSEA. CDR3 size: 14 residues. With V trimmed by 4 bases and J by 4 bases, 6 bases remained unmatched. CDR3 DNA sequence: TGCAGCGTTGCTATTAGCGGGAGTGCAGATACGCAGTATTTT. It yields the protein CSVAISGSADTQYF.

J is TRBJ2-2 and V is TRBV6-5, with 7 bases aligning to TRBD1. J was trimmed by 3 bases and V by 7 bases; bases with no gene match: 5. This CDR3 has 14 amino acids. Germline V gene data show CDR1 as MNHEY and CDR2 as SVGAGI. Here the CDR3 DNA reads TGTGCCAGCACCACCAGGGGGTACACCGGGGAGCTGTTTTTT. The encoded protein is CASTTRGYTGELFF.

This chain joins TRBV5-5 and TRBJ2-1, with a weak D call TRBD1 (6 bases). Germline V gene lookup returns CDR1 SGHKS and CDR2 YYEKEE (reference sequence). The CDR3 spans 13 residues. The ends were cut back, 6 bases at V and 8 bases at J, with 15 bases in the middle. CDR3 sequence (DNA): TGTGCCAGCACCGAGAGAAGGGGGTATGAGCAGTTCTTC. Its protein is CASTERRGYEQFF.

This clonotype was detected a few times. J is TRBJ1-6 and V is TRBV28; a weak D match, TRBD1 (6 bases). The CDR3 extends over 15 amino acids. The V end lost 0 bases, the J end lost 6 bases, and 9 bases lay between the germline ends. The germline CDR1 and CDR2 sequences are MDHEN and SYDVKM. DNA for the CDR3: TGTGCCAGCAGTTTATGGACAGGACCTAATTCACCCCTCCACTTT. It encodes CASSLWTGPNSPLHF.

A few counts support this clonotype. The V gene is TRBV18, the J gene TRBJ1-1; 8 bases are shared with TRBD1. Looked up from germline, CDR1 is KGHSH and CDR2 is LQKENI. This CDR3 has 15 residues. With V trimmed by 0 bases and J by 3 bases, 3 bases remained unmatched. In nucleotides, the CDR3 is TGTGCCAGCTCACCACCGCAGGGGGCGGACACTGAAGCTTTCTTT. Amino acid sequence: CASSPPQGADTEAFF.

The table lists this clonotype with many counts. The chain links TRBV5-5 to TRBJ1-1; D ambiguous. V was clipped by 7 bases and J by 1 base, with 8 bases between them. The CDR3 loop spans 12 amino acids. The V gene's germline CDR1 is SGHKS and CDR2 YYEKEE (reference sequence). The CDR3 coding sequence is TGTGCCAGCGCCCAACGGAACACTGAAGCTTTCTTT. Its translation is CASAQRNTEAFF.

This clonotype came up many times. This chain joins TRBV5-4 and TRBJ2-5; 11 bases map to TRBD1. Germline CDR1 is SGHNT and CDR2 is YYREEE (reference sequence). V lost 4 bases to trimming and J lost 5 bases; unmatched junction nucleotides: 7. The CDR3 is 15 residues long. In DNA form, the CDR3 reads TGTGCCAGCAGCCGGCGGACAGGGGGCGTGGAGACCCAGTACTTC. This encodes CASSRRTGGVETQYF.

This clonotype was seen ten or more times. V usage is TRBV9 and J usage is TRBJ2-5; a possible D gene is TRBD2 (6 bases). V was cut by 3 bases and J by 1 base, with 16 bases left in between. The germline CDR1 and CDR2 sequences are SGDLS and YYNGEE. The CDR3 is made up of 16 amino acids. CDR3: CASSAGVGGAQETQYF. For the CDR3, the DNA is TGTGCCAGCAGCGCCGGGGTCGGGGGAGCCCAAGAGACCCAGTACTTC.

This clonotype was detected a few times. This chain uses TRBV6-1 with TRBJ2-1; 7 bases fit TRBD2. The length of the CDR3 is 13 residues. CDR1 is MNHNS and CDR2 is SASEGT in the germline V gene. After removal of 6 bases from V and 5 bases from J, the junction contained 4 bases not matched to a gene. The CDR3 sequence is CASSAGEHNEQFF. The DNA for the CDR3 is TGTGCCAGCAGCGCGGGAGAGCACAATGAGCAGTTCTTC.

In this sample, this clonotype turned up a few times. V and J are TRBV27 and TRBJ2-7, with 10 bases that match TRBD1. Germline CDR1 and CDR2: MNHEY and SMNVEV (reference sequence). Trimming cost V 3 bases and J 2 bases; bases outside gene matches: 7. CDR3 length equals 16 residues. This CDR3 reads CASSFRRTGGTYEQYF. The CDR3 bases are TGTGCCAGCAGTTTCCGAAGGACAGGGGGAACCTACGAGCAGTACTTC.

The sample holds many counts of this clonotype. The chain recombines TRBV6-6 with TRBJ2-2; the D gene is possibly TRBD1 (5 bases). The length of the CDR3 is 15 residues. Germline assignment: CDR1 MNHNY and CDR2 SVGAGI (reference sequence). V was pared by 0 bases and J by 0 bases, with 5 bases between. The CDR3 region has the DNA TGTGCCAGCAGTTACTCGGGGCCGAACACCGGGGAGCTGTTTTTT. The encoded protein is CASSYSGPNTGELFF.

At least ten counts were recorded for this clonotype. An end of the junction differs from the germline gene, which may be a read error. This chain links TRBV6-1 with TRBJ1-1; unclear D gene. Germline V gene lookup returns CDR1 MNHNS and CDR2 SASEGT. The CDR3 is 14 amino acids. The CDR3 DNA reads TGTGCCAGCAGTGAAGCGGGTAGCCCCACTGAAGTTTTCTTT. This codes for CASSEAGSPTEVFF.

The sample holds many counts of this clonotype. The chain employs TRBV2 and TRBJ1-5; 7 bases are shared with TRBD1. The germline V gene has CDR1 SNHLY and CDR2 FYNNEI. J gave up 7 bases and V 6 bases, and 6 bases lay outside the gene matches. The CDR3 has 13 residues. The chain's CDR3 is CASSLGQFQPQHF. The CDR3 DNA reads TGTGCCAGCAGCCTGGGACAGTTCCAGCCCCAGCATTTT.

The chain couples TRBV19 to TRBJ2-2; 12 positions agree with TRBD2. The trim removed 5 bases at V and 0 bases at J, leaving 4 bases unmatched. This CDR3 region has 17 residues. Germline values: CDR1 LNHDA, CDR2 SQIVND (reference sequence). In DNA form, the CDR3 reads TGTGCCAGTAGTCGGACTAGCGGGAACTCGAACACCGGGGAGCTGTTTTTT. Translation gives CASSRTSGNSNTGELFF.

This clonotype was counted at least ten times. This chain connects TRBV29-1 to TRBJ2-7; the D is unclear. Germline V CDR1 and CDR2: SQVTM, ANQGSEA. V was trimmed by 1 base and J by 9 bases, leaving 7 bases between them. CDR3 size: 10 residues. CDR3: CSVEVAGQYF. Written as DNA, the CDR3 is TGCAGCGTTGAAGTGGCCGGGCAGTACTTC.